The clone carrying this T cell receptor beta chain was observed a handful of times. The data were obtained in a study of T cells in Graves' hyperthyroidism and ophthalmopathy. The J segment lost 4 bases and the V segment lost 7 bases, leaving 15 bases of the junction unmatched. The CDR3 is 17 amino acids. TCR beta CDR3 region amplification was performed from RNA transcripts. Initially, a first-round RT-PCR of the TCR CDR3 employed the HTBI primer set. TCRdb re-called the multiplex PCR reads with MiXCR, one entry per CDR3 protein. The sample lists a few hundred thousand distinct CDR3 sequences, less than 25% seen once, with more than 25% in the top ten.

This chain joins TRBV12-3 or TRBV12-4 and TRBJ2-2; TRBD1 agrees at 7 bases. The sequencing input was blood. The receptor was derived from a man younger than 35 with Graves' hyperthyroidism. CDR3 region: CASTAARGPGGTGELFF. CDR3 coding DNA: TGTGCCAGCACTGCGGCGCGTGGGCCAGGGGGCACCGGGGAGCTGTTTTTT.